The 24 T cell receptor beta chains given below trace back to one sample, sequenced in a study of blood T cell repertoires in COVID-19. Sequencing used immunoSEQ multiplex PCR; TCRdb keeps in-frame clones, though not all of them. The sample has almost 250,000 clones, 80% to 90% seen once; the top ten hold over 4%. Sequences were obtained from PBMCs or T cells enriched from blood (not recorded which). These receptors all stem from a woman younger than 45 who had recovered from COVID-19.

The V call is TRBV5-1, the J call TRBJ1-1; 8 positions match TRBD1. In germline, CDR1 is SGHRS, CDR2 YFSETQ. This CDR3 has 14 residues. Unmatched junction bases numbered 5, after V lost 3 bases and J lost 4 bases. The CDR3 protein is CASSSDRAGTEAFF. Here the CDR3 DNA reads TGCGCCAGCAGCTCGGACAGGGCGGGCACTGAAGCTTTCTTT.

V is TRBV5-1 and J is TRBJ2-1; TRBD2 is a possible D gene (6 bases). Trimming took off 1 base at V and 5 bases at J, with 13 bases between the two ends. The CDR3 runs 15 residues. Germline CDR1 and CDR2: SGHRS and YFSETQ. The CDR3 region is CASSLTTGEHNEQFF. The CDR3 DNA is TGCGCCAGCAGCTTGACGACGGGAGAACACAATGAGCAGTTCTTC.

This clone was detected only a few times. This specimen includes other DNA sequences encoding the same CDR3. CDR3 coding DNA: TGTGCCAGCAGCTCAGCCTACGAGCAGTACTTC. Its translation is CASSSAYEQYF. V is TRBV11-2 and J is TRBJ2-7; no clear D. The CDR3 contains 11 residues. Germline CDR1 reads SGHAT; CDR2 reads FQNNGV. The germline V and J ends were trimmed by 4 bases and 2 bases, with 3 bases remaining between them.

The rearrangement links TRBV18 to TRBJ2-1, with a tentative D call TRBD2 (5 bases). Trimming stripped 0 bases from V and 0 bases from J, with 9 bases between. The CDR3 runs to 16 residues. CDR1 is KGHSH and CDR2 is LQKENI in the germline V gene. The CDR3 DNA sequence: TGTGCCAGCTCACCACCCGGGGATAGCTCCTACAATGAGCAGTTCTTC. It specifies CASSPPGDSSYNEQFF.

CDR3: CASSVLTGSYNEQFF. The DNA for the CDR3 is TGTGCCAGCAGCGTATTAACTGGCTCCTACAATGAGCAGTTCTTC. This chain connects TRBV6-5 to TRBJ2-1; D is unresolved. V shed 6 bases and J shed 0 bases, with 12 bases lying between them. Germline-derived CDR1 and CDR2 are MNHEY and SVGAGI. The CDR3 is made up of 15 amino acids.

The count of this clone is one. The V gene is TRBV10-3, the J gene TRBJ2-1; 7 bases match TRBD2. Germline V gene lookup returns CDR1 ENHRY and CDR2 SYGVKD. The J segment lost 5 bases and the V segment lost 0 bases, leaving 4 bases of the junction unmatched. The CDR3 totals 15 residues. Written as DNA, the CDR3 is TGTGCCATCAGTGAGTCGAGGGGAGGGCACAATGAGCAGTTCTTC. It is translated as CAISESRGGHNEQFF.

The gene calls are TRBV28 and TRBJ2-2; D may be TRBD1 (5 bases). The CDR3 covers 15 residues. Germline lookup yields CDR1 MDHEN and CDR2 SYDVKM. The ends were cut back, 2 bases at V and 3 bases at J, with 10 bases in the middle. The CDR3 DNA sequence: TGTGCCAGCAGTTTAAGGGGCAGATACACCGGGGAGCTGTTTTTT. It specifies CASSLRGRYTGELFF.

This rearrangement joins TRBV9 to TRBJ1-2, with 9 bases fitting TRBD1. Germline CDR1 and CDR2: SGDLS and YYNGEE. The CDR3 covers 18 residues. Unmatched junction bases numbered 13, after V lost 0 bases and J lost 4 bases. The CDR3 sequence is CASSVARDREVTVYGYTF. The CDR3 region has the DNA TGTGCCAGCAGCGTAGCCCGGGACAGGGAGGTGACCGTCTATGGCTACACCTTC.

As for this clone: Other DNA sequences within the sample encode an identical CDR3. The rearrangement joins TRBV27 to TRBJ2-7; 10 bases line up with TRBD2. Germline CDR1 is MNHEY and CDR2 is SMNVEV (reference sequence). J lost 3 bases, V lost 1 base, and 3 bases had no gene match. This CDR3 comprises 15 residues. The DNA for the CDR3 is TGTGCCAGCAGTTTATATCCTAGCGGGAGCTACGAGCAGTACTTC. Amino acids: CASSLYPSGSYEQYF.

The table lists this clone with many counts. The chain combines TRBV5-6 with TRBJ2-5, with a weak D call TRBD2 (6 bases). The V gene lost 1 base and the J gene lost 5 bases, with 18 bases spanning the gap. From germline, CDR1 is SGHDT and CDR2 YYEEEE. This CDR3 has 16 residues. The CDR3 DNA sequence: TGTGCCAGCAGCTTGTCGATAGCGGCCCCCCTTGAGACCCAGTACTTC. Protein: CASSLSIAAPLETQYF.

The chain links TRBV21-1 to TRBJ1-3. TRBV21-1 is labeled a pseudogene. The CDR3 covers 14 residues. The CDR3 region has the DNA TGTGCCAGCTTCACCCGGTTCTCTGGAAACACCATATATTTT. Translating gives CASFTRFSGNTIYF.

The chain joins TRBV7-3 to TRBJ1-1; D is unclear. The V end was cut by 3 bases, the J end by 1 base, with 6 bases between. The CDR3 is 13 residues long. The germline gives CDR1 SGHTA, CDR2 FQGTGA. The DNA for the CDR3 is TGTGCCAGCAGCTTCCGACAGAACACTGAAGCTTTCTTT. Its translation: CASSFRQNTEAFF.

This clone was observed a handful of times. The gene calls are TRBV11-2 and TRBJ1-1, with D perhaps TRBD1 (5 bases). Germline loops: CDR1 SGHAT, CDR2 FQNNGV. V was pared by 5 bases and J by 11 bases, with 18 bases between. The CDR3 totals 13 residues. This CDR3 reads CASSPGTGLVAFF. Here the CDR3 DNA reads TGTGCCAGCAGCCCAGGGACTGGTCTAGTGGCTTTCTTT.

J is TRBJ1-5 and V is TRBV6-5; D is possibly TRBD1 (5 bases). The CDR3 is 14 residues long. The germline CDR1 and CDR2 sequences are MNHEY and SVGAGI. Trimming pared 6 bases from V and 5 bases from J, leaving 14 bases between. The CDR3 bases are TGTGCCAGCAGCCGGGGAGGGGCAGATCAGCCCCAGCATTTT. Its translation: CASSRGGADQPQHF.

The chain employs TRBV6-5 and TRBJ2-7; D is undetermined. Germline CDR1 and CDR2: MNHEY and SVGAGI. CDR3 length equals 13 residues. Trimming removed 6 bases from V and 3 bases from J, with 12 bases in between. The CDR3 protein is CASSPPSLYEQYF. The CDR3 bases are TGTGCCAGCAGCCCCCCGAGTCTCTACGAGCAGTACTTC.

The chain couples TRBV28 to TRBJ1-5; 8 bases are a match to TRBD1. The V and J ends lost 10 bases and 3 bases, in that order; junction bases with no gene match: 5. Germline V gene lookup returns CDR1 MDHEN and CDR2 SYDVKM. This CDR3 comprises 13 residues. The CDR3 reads CATGQGINQPQHF. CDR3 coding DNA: TGTGCCACCGGACAGGGCATCAATCAGCCCCAGCATTTT.

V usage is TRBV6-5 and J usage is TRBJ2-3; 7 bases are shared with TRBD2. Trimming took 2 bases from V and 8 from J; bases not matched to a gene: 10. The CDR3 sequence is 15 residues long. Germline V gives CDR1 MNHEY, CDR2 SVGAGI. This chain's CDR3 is CASSYGGESQGTQYF. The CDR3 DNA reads TGTGCCAGCAGTTACGGGGGGGAGTCCCAGGGTACGCAGTATTTT.

CDR3 region: CASRGTMGLAGGNGEQFF. In DNA form, the CDR3 reads TGTGCCTCCCGGGGGACGATGGGACTAGCGGGAGGGAATGGCGAGCAGTTCTTC. This chain joins TRBV28 and TRBJ2-1; 16 positions match TRBD2. Germline V CDR1 and CDR2: MDHEN, SYDVKM. The CDR3 loop spans 18 amino acids. Trimming removed 11 bases from V and 10 bases from J; junction bases left unmatched: 20.

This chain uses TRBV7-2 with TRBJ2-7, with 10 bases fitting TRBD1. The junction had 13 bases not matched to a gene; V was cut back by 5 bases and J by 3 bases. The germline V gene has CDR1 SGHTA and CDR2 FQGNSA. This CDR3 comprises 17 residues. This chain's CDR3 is CASSGIGRGQGDYEQYF. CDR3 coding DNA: TGTGCCAGCAGCGGAATTGGCCGTGGACAGGGGGACTACGAGCAGTACTTC. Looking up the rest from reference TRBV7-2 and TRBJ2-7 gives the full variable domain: GAGVSQSPSNKVTEKGKDVELRCDPISGHTALYWYRQSLGQGLEFLIYFQGNSAPDKSGLPSDRFSAERTGGSVSTLTIQRTQQEDSAVYLCASSGIGRGQGDYEQYFGPGTRLTVT.

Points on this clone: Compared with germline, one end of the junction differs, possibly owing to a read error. The CDR3 here is CASSLDRVAYEQYF. The CDR3 region has the DNA TGCGCCAGCAGTTTGGACAGGGTAGCGTACGAGCAGTACTTC. The chain recombines TRBV5-1 with TRBJ2-7, with 8 bases fitting TRBD1. This CDR3 has 14 amino acids. Germline V gives CDR1 SGHRS, CDR2 YFSETQ.

CDR3 in DNA: TGTGCCAGCAGTTCCGGCCAGGGTTGGGGTGGCTACACCTTC. Encoded protein: CASSSGQGWGGYTF. The chain uses TRBV28 and TRBJ1-2; D perhaps matches TRBD1 (5 bases). V lost 4 bases and J 7 bases, leaving 16 bases between the germline ends. CDR1 is MDHEN, CDR2 SYDVKM, per germline. The CDR3 loop spans 14 amino acids.

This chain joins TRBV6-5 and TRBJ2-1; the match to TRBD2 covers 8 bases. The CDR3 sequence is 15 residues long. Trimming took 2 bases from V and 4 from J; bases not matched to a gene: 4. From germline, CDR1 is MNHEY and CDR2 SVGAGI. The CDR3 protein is CASSYELAAYNEQFF. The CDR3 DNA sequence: TGTGCCAGCAGTTACGAACTAGCGGCATACAATGAGCAGTTCTTC.

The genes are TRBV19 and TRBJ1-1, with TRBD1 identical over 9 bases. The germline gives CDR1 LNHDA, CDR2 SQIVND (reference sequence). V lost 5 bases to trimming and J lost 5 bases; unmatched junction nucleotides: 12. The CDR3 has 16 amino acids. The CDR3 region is CASSVQPQGAGTEAFF. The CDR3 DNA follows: TGTGCCAGTAGTGTCCAACCACAGGGGGCTGGGACTGAAGCTTTCTTT. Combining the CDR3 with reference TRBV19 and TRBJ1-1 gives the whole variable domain DGGITQSPKYLFRKEGQNVTLSCEQNLNHDAMYWYRQDPGQGLRLIYYSQIVNDFQKGDIAEGYSVSREKKESFPLTVTSAQKNPTAFYLCASSVQPQGAGTEAFFGQGTRLTVV.

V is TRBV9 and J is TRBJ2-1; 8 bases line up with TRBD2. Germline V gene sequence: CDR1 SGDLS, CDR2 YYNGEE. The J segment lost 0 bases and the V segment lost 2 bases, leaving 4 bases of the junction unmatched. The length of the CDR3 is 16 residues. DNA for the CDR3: TGTGCCAGCAGCGTCACTAGCGGCACCTCCTACAATGAGCAGTTCTTC. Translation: CASSVTSGTSYNEQFF.